The TCR beta chain under discussion was sequenced for a study of T cell changes during pregnancy in multiple sclerosis. Germline V gene data show CDR1 as ENHRY and CDR2 as SYGVKD. V shed 0 bases and J 5 bases; nucleotides not matched to a gene: 3. This CDR3 is 14 amino acids long. Method: immunoSEQ multiplex PCR; TCRdb's copy keeps in-frame clones and lacks some. The sample consists of around 26,000 clones, 88% of them appearing once. The TCR was taken from a female donor in good health, enrolled as a control in a pregnancy study. The material was CD4+ T cells from peripheral blood mononuclear cells, obtained in the first trimester of pregnancy. The chain employs TRBV10-3 and TRBJ2-7, with 8 bases that match TRBD1. In DNA form, the CDR3 reads TGTGCCATCAGTGAGTCGCAGGGGGCCCACGAGCAGTACTTC. It specifies CAISESQGAHEQYF.